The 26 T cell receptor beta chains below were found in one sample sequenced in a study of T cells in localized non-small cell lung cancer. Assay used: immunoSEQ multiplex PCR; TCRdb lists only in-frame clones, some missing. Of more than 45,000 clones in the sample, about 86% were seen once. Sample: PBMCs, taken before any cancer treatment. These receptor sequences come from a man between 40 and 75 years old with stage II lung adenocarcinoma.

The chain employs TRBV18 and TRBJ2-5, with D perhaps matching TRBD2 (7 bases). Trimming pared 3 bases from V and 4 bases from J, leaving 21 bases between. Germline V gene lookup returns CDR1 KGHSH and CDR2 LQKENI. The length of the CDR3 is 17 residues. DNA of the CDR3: TGTGCCAGCTCACCCACCTCTACCGGGGGGCTTGGAGAGACCCAGTACTTC. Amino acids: CASSPTSTGGLGETQYF.

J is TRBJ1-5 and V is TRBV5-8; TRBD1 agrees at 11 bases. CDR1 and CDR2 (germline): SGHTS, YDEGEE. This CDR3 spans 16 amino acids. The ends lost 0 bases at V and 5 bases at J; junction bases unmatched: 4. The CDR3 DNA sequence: TGTGCCAGCAGCTTGGCCGGGACAGGGGGAGATCAGCCCCAGCATTTT. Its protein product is CASSLAGTGGDQPQHF.

DNA of the CDR3: TGTGCCAGTGGGCCAGGATTAGCAGGGTACTACGAGCAGTACGTC. It specifies CASGPGLAGYYEQYV. J is TRBJ2-7 and V is TRBV10-3, with D perhaps TRBD1 (5 bases). This CDR3 comprises 15 residues. Trimming took 10 bases from V and 3 from J, leaving 22 bases between them. Germline V lookup: CDR1 ENHRY, CDR2 SYGVKD.

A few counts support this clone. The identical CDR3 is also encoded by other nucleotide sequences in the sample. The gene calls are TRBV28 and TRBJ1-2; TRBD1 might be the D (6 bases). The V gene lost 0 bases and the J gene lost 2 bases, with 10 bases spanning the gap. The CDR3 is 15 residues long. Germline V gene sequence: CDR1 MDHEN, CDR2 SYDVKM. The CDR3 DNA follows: TGTGCCAGCAGTTTATGGGCAGGGGTGAACTATGGCTACACCTTC. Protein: CASSLWAGVNYGYTF.

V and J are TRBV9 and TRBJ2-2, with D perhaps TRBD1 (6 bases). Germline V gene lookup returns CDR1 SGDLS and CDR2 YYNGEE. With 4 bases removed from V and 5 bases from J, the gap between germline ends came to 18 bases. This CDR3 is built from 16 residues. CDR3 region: CASSLRDTLQTGELFF. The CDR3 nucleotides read TGTGCCAGCAGCTTACGGGACACCCTTCAGACCGGGGAGCTGTTTTTT.

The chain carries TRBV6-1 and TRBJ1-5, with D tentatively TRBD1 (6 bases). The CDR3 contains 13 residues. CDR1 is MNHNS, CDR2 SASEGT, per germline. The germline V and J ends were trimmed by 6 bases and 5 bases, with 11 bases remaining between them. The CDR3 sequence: CASSYRAYQPQHF. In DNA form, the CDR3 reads TGTGCCAGCAGCTACAGGGCCTATCAGCCCCAGCATTTT.

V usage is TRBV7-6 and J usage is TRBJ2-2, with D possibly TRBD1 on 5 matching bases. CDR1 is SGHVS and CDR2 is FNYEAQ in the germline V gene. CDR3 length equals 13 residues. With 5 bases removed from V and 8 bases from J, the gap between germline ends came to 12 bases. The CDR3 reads CASSANHRGELFF. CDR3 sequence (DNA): TGTGCCAGCAGCGCTAACCACAGGGGGGAGCTGTTTTTT.

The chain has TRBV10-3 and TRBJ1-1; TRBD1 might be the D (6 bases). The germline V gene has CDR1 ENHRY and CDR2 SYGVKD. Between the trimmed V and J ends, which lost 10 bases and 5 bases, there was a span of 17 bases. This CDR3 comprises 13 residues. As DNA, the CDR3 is TGTGCCACGACGGGAGGGAGGGGGACTGAAGCTTTCTTT. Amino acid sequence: CATTGGRGTEAFF.

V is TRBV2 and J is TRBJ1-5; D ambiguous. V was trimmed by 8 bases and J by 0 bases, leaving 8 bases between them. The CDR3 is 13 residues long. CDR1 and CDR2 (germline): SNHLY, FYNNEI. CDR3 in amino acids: CASCRYSNQPQHF. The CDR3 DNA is TGTGCCAGCTGCCGCTATAGCAATCAGCCCCAGCATTTT.

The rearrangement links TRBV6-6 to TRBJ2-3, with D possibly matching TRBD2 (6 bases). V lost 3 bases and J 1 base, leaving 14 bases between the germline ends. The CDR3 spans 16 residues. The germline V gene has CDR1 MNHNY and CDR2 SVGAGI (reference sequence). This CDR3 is CASSYGGRIGTDTQYF. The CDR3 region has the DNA TGTGCCAGCAGTTATGGGGGGAGGATAGGCACAGATACGCAGTATTTT.

This CDR3 reads CASSNRDASYTF. The CDR3 DNA is TGTGCCAGTAGTAACCGGGACGCCTCCTACACCTTC. The chain has TRBV19 and TRBJ1-2, with D possibly being TRBD1 (5 bases). V was cut by 4 bases and J by 10 bases, with 13 bases left in between. Germline V lookup: CDR1 LNHDA, CDR2 SQIVND (reference sequence). The CDR3 sequence is 12 residues long.

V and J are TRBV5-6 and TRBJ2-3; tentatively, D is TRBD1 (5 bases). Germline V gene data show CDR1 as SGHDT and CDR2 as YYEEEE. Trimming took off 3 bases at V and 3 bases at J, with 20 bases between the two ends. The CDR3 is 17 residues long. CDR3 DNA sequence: TGTGCCAGCAGCTACGCCACAGGTTTGGGCACTACAGATACGCAGTATTTT. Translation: CASSYATGLGTTDTQYF.

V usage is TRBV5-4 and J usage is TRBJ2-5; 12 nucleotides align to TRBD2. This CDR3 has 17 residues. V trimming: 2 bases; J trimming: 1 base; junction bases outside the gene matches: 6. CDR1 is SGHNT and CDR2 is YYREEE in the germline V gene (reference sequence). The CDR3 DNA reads TGTGCCAGCAGCTTCCTCGGACTAGCGGGGACCCAAGAGACCCAGTACTTC. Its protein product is CASSFLGLAGTQETQYF.

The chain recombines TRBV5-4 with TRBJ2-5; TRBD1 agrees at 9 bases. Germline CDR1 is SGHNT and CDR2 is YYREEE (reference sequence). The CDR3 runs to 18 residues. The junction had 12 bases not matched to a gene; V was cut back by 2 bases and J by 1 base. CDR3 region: CASSFRDRDLGSQETQYF. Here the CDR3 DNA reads TGTGCCAGCAGCTTCCGGGACAGGGATTTGGGAAGCCAAGAGACCCAGTACTTC.

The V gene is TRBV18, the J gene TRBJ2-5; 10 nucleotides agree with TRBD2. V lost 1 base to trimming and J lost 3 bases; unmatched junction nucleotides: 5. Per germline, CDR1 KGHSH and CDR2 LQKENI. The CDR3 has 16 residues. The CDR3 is CASSPRGLAREETQYF. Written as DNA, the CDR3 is TGTGCCAGCTCACCACGGGGACTAGCGAGGGAAGAGACCCAGTACTTC.

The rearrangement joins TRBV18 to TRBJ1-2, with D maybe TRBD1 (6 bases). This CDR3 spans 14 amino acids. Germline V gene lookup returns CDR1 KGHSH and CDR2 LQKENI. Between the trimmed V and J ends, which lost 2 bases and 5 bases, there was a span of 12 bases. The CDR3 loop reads CASSPGTGQYGYTF. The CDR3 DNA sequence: TGTGCCAGCTCACCAGGGACGGGACAATATGGCTACACCTTC. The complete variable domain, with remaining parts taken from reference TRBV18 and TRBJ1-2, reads NAGVMQNPRHLVRRRGQEARLRCSPMKGHSHVYWYRQLPEEGLKFMVYLQKENIIDESGMPKERFSAEFPKEGPSILRIQQVVRGDSAAYFCASSPGTGQYGYTFGSGTRLTVV.

CDR3 nucleotides: TGTGCCAGCAGCTTAAGGCAGGGCACAGATACGCAGTATTTT. Translated: CASSLRQGTDTQYF. The chain carries TRBV7-9 and TRBJ2-3; unclear D gene. This CDR3 is 14 amino acids long. V was clipped by 2 bases and J by 1 base, with 7 bases between them. The germline gives CDR1 SEHNR, CDR2 FQNEAQ (reference sequence).

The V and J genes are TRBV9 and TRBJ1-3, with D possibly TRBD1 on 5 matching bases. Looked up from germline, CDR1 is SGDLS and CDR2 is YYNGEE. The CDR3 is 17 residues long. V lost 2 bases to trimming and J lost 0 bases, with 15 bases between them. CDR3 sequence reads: CASSVSGTFSSGNTIYF. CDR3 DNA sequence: TGTGCCAGCAGCGTCTCCGGGACCTTTAGCTCTGGAAACACCATATATTTT.

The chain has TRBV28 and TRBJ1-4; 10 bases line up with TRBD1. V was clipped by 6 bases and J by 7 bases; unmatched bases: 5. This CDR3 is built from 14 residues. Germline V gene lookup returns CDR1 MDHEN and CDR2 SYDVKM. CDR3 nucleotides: TGTGCCAGCAGGAGAGGACAGGGGGGTGAAAAACTGTTTTTT. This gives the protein CASRRGQGGEKLFF.

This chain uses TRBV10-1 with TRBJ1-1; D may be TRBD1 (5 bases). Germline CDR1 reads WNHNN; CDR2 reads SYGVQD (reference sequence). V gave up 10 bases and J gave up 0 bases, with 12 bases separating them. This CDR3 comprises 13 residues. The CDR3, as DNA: TGCGCCACCAGGGCAGGATTGAACACTGAAGCTTTCTTT. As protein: CATRAGLNTEAFF.

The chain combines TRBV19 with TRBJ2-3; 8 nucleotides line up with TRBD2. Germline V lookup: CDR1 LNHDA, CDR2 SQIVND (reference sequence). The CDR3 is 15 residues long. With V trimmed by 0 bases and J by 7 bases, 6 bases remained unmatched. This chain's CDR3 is CASSIEAGVKNTQYF. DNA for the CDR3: TGTGCCAGTAGTATAGAAGCGGGGGTAAAAAATACGCAGTATTTT.

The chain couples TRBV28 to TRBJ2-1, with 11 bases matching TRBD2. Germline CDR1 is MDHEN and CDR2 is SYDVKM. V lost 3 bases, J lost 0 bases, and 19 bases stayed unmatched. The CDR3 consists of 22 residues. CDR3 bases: TGTGCCAGCAGTTTCTTAACGGCCGGGCTAGCGGGGGGCGAAGTCTCCTACAATGAGCAGTTCTTC. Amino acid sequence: CASSFLTAGLAGGEVSYNEQFF. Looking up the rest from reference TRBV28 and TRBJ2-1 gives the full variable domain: DVKVTQSSRYLVKRTGEKVFLECVQDMDHENMFWYRQDPGLGLRLIYFSYDVKMKEKGDIPEGYSVSREKKERFSLILESASTNQTSMYLCASSFLTAGLAGGEVSYNEQFFGPGTRLTVL.

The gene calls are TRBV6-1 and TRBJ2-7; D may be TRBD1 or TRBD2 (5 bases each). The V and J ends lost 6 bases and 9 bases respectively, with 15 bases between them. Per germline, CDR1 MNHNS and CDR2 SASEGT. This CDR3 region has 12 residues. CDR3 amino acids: CASRWSGGRQYF. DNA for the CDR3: TGTGCCAGCAGATGGAGTGGGGGACGGCAGTACTTC.

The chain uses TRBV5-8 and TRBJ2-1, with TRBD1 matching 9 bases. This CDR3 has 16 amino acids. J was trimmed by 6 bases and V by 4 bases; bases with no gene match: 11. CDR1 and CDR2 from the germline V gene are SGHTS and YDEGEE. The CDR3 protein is CASSGRDRALSNEQFF. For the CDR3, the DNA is TGTGCCAGCAGCGGCCGGGACAGGGCTTTGAGCAATGAGCAGTTCTTC. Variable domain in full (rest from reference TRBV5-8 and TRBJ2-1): EAGVTQSPTHLIKTRGQQATLRCSPISGHTSVYWYQQALGLGLQFLLWYDEGEERNRGNFPPRFSGRQFPNYSSELNVNALELEDSALYLCASSGRDRALSNEQFFGPGTRLTVL.

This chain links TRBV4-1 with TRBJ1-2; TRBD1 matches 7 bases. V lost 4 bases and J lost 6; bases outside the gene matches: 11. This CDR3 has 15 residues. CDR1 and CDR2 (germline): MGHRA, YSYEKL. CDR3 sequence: CASSLRQGGGHGYTF. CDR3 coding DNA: TGCGCCAGCAGCCTCCGACAGGGCGGTGGTCATGGCTACACCTTC.

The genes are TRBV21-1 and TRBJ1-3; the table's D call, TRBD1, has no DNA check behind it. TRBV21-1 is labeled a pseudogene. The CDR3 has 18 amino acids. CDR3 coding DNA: TGTGCCAGCAGCAATCTTATAGGGGCAGGATGCTCTGGAAACACCATATATTTT. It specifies CASSNLIGAGCSGNTIYF.